This TCR beta chain stems from a study of T cells after yellow fever vaccination (dated by TCRdb to the late 2010s). Describing the broader study: The SMART-Seq v4 Ultra Low Input RNA kit was used to prepare libraries from fractions with low cell numbers. Blood was drawn at multiple timepoints before and after primary and secondary immunization, with bulk PBMC replicates and cell subsets isolated. To follow T-cell clones before and after primary and booster YFV17D yellow fever vaccination, bulk TCR alpha and beta repertoires were sequenced over time. Two healthy male donors, one aged 18 to 30 and one aged 30 to 40 years, made up the cohort.

The investigation overall reported the following: After the booster, most of the clones that had expanded following primary vaccination were detected again (about 95% of CD4 and around 90% of CD8), which suggests that memory was broadly maintained. Because the study included only a couple of donors, the extent to which the findings can be generalized is limited. A small fraction of clonotypes showed up in both the CD4 and CD8 compartments, probably as a result of convergent recombination. Compared with the primary T-cell response, the secondary T-cell response was faster but weaker, reaching its peak on day 5 rather than on day 15. Computational filtering was needed because FACS-sorted repertoires could contain abundant contaminating clonotypes from the bulk population.

Of note for this clonotype: No cognate antigen has been identified for it. The input lacks base qualities; no much larger clone sits a single base away.

The germline V gene encodes CDR1 LGHDT and CDR2 YNNKEL (reference sequence). V is cut by 2 bases and J by 2 bases, and the space between the germline ends is 22 bases. Taken from cysteine to phenylalanine, the CDR3 has 20 residues. Of all the DNA, just the CDR3 is kept, 60 bases in frame from base 1. The treatment or condition label, as the study defines it: live attenuated yellow fever vaccine strain. At each blood-draw timepoint, two biological replicates of bulk PBMCs were collected. PBMCs were isolated from peripheral blood using a standard Ficoll-Paque protocol. TriZol was used to extract RNA from bulk PBMCs, from CD4 and CD8 fractions, and from dextramer-positive and dextramer-negative fractions. TCRdb names Illumina NovaSeq 6000 as the instrument used. TCR cDNA was made using 5'RACE template switching, a step that added a universal primer site and unique molecular identifiers. Priming for cDNA synthesis came from both the TCR alpha and TCR beta constant segments. Library amplification involved two PCR steps, and the second step added sample barcodes and sequencing adapters. Sequencing of libraries was done on Illumina HiSeq 2500 (2x100 bp) or NovaSeq (2x150 bp). The source study handled its data this way. Demultiplexing of reads and collapsing into UMI consensus sequences were performed with MIGEC, and V(D)J alignment was carried out with MiXCR. Clonotypes responding to the vaccine were identified with edgeR on replicate PBMC samples, with the criteria of FDR below 0.01 and a log2 fold change above 5 up to day 15. Bulk clonotypes were assigned CD4 or CD8 identity according to which sequenced CD4 or CD8 repertoire held them at higher abundance. Using fastp trimming at Q25 and MiXCR clonotype assembly, TCRdb reanalyzed the public sequencing data and kept in-frame beta chains. One record per CDR3 amino acid sequence lists the most common genes and DNA. None of the V and J calls come from the authors' own analysis; TCRdb made them. The table for this sample lists some 250,000 distinct CDR3 sequences; roughly 3.5% of them were counted only once. Together, the top ten hold 19% of the sample.

This receptor chain uses TRBV3-1 and TRBJ2-6, with TRBD1 perhaps the D gene, on 6 matching bases. The source material was PBMCs, sampled 15 days after the yellow fever booster vaccination. This TCR was sampled from a young man who received the YFV17D yellow fever vaccine. The nucleotides are TGTGCCAGCAGCCAAATAGAAGGGGGACCAGCAGCCCCTGGGGCCAACGTCCTGACTTTC. The resulting protein is CASSQIEGGPAAPGANVLTF. When the CDR3 is completed using the reference TRBV3-1 and TRBJ2-6 genes on either side, the full variable domain is DTAVSQTPKYLVTQMGNDKSIKCEQNLGHDTMYWYKQDSKKFLKIMFSYNNKELIINETVPNRFSPKSPDKAHLNLHINSLELGDSAVYFCASSQIEGGPAAPGANVLTFGAGSRLTVL.